These 27 T cell receptor beta chains were sequenced from one sample in a study of blood T cell repertoires in COVID-19. The repertoire was sequenced with immunoSEQ multiplex PCR; TCRdb's copy has only in-frame clones and lacks some. The data show 150,000 or so clones, 87% seen once. The sample comprised PBMCs or T cells enriched from blood (not recorded which). Source of these receptors: a woman aged 40 to 55 who had been exposed to COVID-19.

This chain connects TRBV29-1 to TRBJ2-7, with a weak D call TRBD1 (8 bases). Per germline, CDR1 SQVTM and CDR2 ANQGSEA. This CDR3 region has 16 residues. Trimming left V 6 bases short and J 2 bases short, with 23 bases between. The CDR3 region is CSVVGGSGTGTYEQYF. The DNA for the CDR3 is TGCAGCGTCGTGGGGGGGTCCGGGACAGGCACCTACGAGCAGTACTTC.

The chain recombines TRBV7-9 with TRBJ1-1; the D is unclear. The CDR3 sequence is 14 residues long. Germline CDR1 reads SEHNR; CDR2 reads FQNEAQ (reference sequence). V lost 3 bases to trimming and J lost 4 bases, with 12 bases between them. The CDR3 DNA is TGTGCCAGCAGCTTGACAAAAGGGAGCACTGAAGCTTTCTTT. Amino acids: CASSLTKGSTEAFF.

V usage is TRBV5-1 and J usage is TRBJ1-1; the match to TRBD1 covers 9 bases. The CDR3 spans 15 residues. V was pared by 4 bases and J by 5 bases, with 9 bases of the junction left unmatched. Germline values: CDR1 SGHRS, CDR2 YFSETQ. The CDR3 DNA sequence: TGCGCCAGCAGCCCAGGGGACAGGGAAGGTACTGAAGCTTTCTTT. Translation gives CASSPGDREGTEAFF.

The V gene is TRBV6-5, the J gene TRBJ2-5; perhaps TRBD1 as D (5 bases). CDR1 is MNHEY and CDR2 is SVGAGI in the germline V gene. V lost 6 bases and J 4 bases, leaving 15 bases between the germline ends. The CDR3 totals 14 residues. The CDR3 protein is CASRGRMRGETQYF. CDR3 coding DNA: TGTGCCAGCAGGGGGCGGATGCGAGGAGAGACCCAGTACTTC.

This sequence joins TRBV19 and TRBJ1-2, with a weak D call TRBD1 (5 bases). Trimming removed 7 bases at V and 0 bases at J, with 12 bases between. Looked up from germline, CDR1 is LNHDA and CDR2 is SQIVND (reference sequence). This CDR3 contains 14 residues. The CDR3 region has the DNA TGTGCCAGTAACCCCGGGGGTACTAACTATGGCTACACCTTC. It specifies CASNPGGTNYGYTF. Filled out from reference TRBV19 and TRBJ1-2, the complete variable domain reads DGGITQSPKYLFRKEGQNVTLSCEQNLNHDAMYWYRQDPGQGLRLIYYSQIVNDFQKGDIAEGYSVSREKKESFPLTVTSAQKNPTAFYLCASNPGGTNYGYTFGSGTRLTVV.

The chain employs TRBV9 and TRBJ2-3, with TRBD2 identical over 8 bases. Germline CDR1 reads SGDLS; CDR2 reads YYNGEE. J lost 8 bases, V lost 4 bases, and 15 bases had no gene match. The CDR3 has 16 amino acids. CDR3 nucleotide sequence: TGTGCCAGCAGCCCTCGTAGCGGGATTACGGCTCCTACGCAGTATTTT. Protein product: CASSPRSGITAPTQYF.

The chain's CDR3 is CASRPHRGLFSYEQYF. The CDR3, as DNA: TGTGCCAGCAGGCCACACAGGGGGCTATTTTCCTACGAGCAGTACTTC. This chain uses TRBV7-8 with TRBJ2-7, with 9 bases identical to TRBD1. The CDR3 loop spans 16 amino acids. J was trimmed by 1 base and V by 6 bases; bases with no gene match: 10. Germline lookup yields CDR1 SGHVS and CDR2 FQNEAQ. Full variable domain (rest looked up from reference TRBV7-8 and TRBJ2-7): GAGVSQSPRYKVAKRGQDVALRCDPISGHVSLFWYQQALGQGPEFLTYFQNEAQLDKSGLPSDRFFAERPEGSVSTLKIQRTQQEDSAVYLCASRPHRGLFSYEQYFGPGTRLTVT.

The J gene is TRBJ1-1, the V gene TRBV7-6; no reliable D call. Looked up from germline, CDR1 is SGHVS and CDR2 is FNYEAQ. With 0 bases removed from V and 5 bases from J, the gap between germline ends came to 7 bases. The CDR3 has 13 amino acids. CDR3 sequence reads: CASSLAGRTEAFF. CDR3 DNA sequence: TGTGCCAGCAGCTTAGCAGGGAGAACTGAAGCTTTCTTT.

The rearrangement uses TRBV19 and TRBJ2-3; D remains ambiguous. The CDR3 covers 12 residues. The V gene lost 6 bases and the J gene lost 8 bases, with 12 bases spanning the gap. From germline, CDR1 is LNHDA and CDR2 SQIVND (reference sequence). CDR3 sequence (DNA): TGTGCCAGTAGAAAGAGAGCAGGTACGCAGTATTTT. Translated: CASRKRAGTQYF.

V gene TRBV12-5 combines with J gene TRBJ1-1; TRBD1 is a possible D gene (5 bases). This CDR3 contains 13 residues. The V end was cut by 5 bases, the J end by 7 bases, with 14 bases between. The germline gives CDR1 LGHNT, CDR2 FRNRAP. As DNA, the CDR3 is TGTGCTAGTGGTGGGGTAGGGGTTAATGAAGCTTTCTTT. The encoded protein is CASGGVGVNEAFF.

The chain employs TRBV5-4 and TRBJ2-3, with 7 bases matching TRBD1. V lost 9 bases to trimming and J lost 0 bases; unmatched junction nucleotides: 13. This CDR3 has 16 residues. Germline V gene lookup returns CDR1 SGHNT and CDR2 YYREEE (reference sequence). The CDR3 loop is CATPSEGQASTDTQYF. As DNA, the CDR3 is TGTGCCACCCCCTCCGAAGGACAGGCGAGCACAGATACGCAGTATTTT.

The rearrangement uses TRBV11-2 and TRBJ2-2; possible D gene TRBD2, 5 bases. V lost 1 base and J lost 1, with 7 bases in between. Looked up from germline, CDR1 is SGHAT and CDR2 is FQNNGV. This CDR3 spans 15 amino acids. The CDR3 is CASSLGRGNTGELFF. The CDR3, as DNA: TGTGCCAGCAGCTTAGGTCGGGGGAACACCGGGGAGCTGTTTTTT.

V usage is TRBV4-2 and J usage is TRBJ2-3; weak D call: TRBD1 (6 bases). Per the germline V gene, CDR1 is LGHNA and CDR2 is YNFKEQ. The V and J ends lost 0 bases and 2 bases respectively, with 9 bases between them. There are 15 residues in the CDR3. CDR3 nucleotide sequence: TGTGCCAGCAGCCAAGAGGGGGCATACACAGATACGCAGTATTTT. It codes for CASSQEGAYTDTQYF.

The chain couples TRBV11-2 to TRBJ2-7; TRBD1 matches 8 bases. CDR3 length equals 14 residues. Germline V gene data show CDR1 as SGHAT and CDR2 as FQNNGV. V lost 6 bases, J lost 3 bases, and 7 bases stayed unmatched. This chain's CDR3 is CASRGDRWIYEQYF. The CDR3 nucleotides are TGTGCCAGCAGAGGGGACAGGTGGATCTACGAGCAGTACTTC.

The chain recombines TRBV28 with TRBJ2-1; D unresolved. Germline CDR1 is MDHEN and CDR2 is SYDVKM. The CDR3 consists of 13 residues. V gave up 3 bases and J gave up 4 bases, with 7 bases separating them. CDR3 bases: TGTGCCAGCAGTTTTCAGGATTACAATGAGCAGTTCTTC. This translates into CASSFQDYNEQFF. Based on the CDR3 plus reference TRBV28 and TRBJ2-1, the full variable domain is DVKVTQSSRYLVKRTGEKVFLECVQDMDHENMFWYRQDPGLGLRLIYFSYDVKMKEKGDIPEGYSVSREKKERFSLILESASTNQTSMYLCASSFQDYNEQFFGPGTRLTVL.

The rearrangement uses TRBV5-1 and TRBJ1-4; D is perhaps TRBD1 (5 bases). The CDR3 consists of 14 residues. The V gene lost 4 bases and the J gene lost 0 bases, with 7 bases spanning the gap. Per the germline V gene, CDR1 is SGHRS and CDR2 is YFSETQ. CDR3: CASSQTATNEKLFF. CDR3 coding DNA: TGCGCCAGCAGCCAGACAGCAACTAATGAAAAACTGTTTTTT. Full variable domain (remainder filled in from reference TRBV5-1 and TRBJ1-4): KAGVTQTPRYLIKTRGQQVTLSCSPISGHRSVSWYQQTPGQGLQFLFEYFSETQRNKGNFPGRFSGRQFSNSRSEMNVSTLELGDSALYLCASSQTATNEKLFFGSGTQLSVL.

This clone was found once. V usage is TRBV19 and J usage is TRBJ2-3, with TRBD2 matching over 7 bases. The CDR3 totals 16 residues. Germline V gene sequence: CDR1 LNHDA, CDR2 SQIVND (reference sequence). The ends lost 3 bases at V and 0 bases at J; junction bases unmatched: 6. CDR3 bases: TGTGCCAGTAGTATCCGAGCGGGGAGTAGCACAGATACGCAGTATTTT. It codes for CASSIRAGSSTDTQYF.

The CDR3 is CASRVGRGAYNEQFF. The CDR3 bases are TGTGCCAGCAGAGTGGGCAGGGGGGCTTACAATGAGCAGTTCTTC. V gene TRBV6-5 combines with J gene TRBJ2-1; a weak D match, TRBD1 (7 bases). Germline V gives CDR1 MNHEY, CDR2 SVGAGI. The CDR3 length is 15 residues. Trimming took off 6 bases at V and 4 bases at J, with 16 bases between the two ends.

The V and J genes are TRBV5-1 and TRBJ1-3, with D hard to call. Germline loops: CDR1 SGHRS, CDR2 YFSETQ. Deletions cut 0 bases from V and 3 bases from J, with 10 bases between. CDR3 length equals 15 residues. The CDR3 here is CASSLEAGGGNTIYF. The CDR3 DNA sequence: TGCGCCAGCAGCTTGGAGGCAGGAGGTGGAAACACCATATATTTT.

This chain connects TRBV19 to TRBJ2-5, with 7 bases identical to TRBD2. The CDR3 runs 15 residues. The trim removed 3 bases at V and 4 bases at J, leaving 8 bases unmatched. Per the germline V gene, CDR1 is LNHDA and CDR2 is SQIVND (reference sequence). The CDR3 sequence is CASSITRGRGETQYF. CDR3 bases: TGTGCCAGTAGTATTACTCGCGGGAGAGGAGAGACCCAGTACTTC. The full variable domain, its missing parts supplied by reference TRBV19 and TRBJ2-5, is DGGITQSPKYLFRKEGQNVTLSCEQNLNHDAMYWYRQDPGQGLRLIYYSQIVNDFQKGDIAEGYSVSREKKESFPLTVTSAQKNPTAFYLCASSITRGRGETQYFGPGTRLLVL.

This clone was seen only a few times. The V and J genes are TRBV9 and TRBJ1-4; weak D call: TRBD1 (5 bases). V was pared by 5 bases and J by 6 bases, with 20 bases between. Germline CDR1 SGDLS, CDR2 YYNGEE. The length of the CDR3 is 16 residues. CDR3 in amino acids: CASSRGWGLIDEKLFF. Here the CDR3 DNA reads TGTGCCAGCAGTCGGGGGTGGGGCTTGATAGATGAAAAACTGTTTTTT.

In this sample, this clone turned up a few times. V gene TRBV5-1 combines with J gene TRBJ1-2; D is possibly TRBD1 (6 bases). The CDR3 is 15 residues long. Germline V gene lookup returns CDR1 SGHRS and CDR2 YFSETQ. V gave up 3 bases and J gave up 4 bases, with 16 bases separating them. The CDR3 here is CASSSTGPRGYGYTF. CDR3 coding DNA: TGCGCCAGCAGCTCCACAGGGCCCCGAGGCTATGGCTACACCTTC.

The CDR3 protein is CSVDGGTVSYEQYF. The CDR3 nucleotides read TGCAGCGTTGATGGGGGGACAGTATCCTACGAGCAGTACTTC. The chain is built from TRBV29-1 and TRBJ2-7; weak D call: TRBD1 (7 bases). With 3 bases removed from V and 1 base from J, the gap between germline ends came to 13 bases. The CDR3 contains 14 residues. Germline V gene sequence: CDR1 SQVTM, CDR2 ANQGSEA.

This chain joins TRBV7-3 and TRBJ2-1; TRBD1 matches at 10 bases. With 8 bases clipped from V and 3 bases from J, the junction kept 4 bases outside the gene matches. This CDR3 has 14 amino acids. Germline CDR1 and CDR2: SGHTA and FQGTGA. The CDR3: CASRGQGNYNEQFF. CDR3 nucleotides: TGTGCCAGCCGGGGACAGGGGAACTACAATGAGCAGTTCTTC.

The V gene is TRBV7-2, the J gene TRBJ2-1, with 10 nucleotides matching TRBD2. The germline V gene encodes CDR1 SGHTA and CDR2 FQGNSA. This CDR3 spans 15 amino acids. V was pared by 1 base and J by 15 bases, with 12 bases of the junction left unmatched. The CDR3 bases are TGTGCCAGCAGCTTAGAGGGGGCTAGCGGGGGTGTTGGGTTCTTC. It specifies CASSLEGASGGVGFF.

In this sample, this clone turned up a few times. CDR3 nucleotide sequence: TGTGCCAGCAGCCAGCAAACCGGGGAGCTGTTTTTT. Amino acids: CASSQQTGELFF. The genes are TRBV7-8 and TRBJ2-2; D unresolved. Germline assignment: CDR1 SGHVS and CDR2 FQNEAQ. The V and J ends lost 5 bases and 5 bases respectively, with 6 bases between them. The CDR3 spans 12 residues.

J is TRBJ2-3 and V is TRBV7-7, with a tentative D call TRBD2 (7 bases). Trimming took 5 bases from V and 5 from J, leaving 11 bases between them. Germline lookup yields CDR1 SSHAT and CDR2 FNYEAQ (reference sequence). This CDR3 comprises 13 residues. The DNA for the CDR3 is TGTGCCAGCAGCCGGGGGGCCGAAGATACGCAGTATTTT. The encoded protein is CASSRGAEDTQYF.